A single T cell receptor beta chain is shown here with its context. This record belongs to a study of shared T cell receptors in the human thymus. This CDR3 spans 16 amino acids. V was clipped by 0 bases and J by 5 bases; unmatched bases: 8. Germline V CDR1 and CDR2: SGDLS, YYNGEE. Assay: immunoSEQ multiplex PCR; the TCRdb copy retains only in-frame clones and omits some. The sample consists of 550,000 to 800,000 clones, approximately 85% of them appearing once. The sample was also reused in another study, on human thymus T cells.

The genes are TRBV9 and TRBJ2-5; TRBD2 matches 9 bases. The specimen sequenced was thymocytes. The clonotype was recovered from a girl under three years old with a congenital heart defect. CDR3 bases: TGTGCCAGCAGCGTAGATTCAGCGGGGGGCGGTGAGACCCAGTACTTC. Amino acids: CASSVDSAGGGETQYF.